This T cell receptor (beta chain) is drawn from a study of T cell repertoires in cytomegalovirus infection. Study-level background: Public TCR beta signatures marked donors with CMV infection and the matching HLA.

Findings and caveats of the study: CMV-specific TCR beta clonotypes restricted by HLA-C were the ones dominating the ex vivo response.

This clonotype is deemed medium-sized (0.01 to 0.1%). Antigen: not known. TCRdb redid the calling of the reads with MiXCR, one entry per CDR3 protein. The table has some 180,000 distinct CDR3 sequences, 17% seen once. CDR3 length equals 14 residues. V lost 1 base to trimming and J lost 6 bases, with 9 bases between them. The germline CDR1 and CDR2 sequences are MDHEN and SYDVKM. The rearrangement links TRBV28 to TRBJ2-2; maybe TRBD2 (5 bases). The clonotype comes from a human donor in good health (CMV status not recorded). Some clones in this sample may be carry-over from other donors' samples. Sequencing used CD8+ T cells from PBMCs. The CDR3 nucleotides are TGTGCCAGCAGTTTATTTAGCGCATCCGGGGAGCTGTTTTTT. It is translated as CASSLFSASGELFF.